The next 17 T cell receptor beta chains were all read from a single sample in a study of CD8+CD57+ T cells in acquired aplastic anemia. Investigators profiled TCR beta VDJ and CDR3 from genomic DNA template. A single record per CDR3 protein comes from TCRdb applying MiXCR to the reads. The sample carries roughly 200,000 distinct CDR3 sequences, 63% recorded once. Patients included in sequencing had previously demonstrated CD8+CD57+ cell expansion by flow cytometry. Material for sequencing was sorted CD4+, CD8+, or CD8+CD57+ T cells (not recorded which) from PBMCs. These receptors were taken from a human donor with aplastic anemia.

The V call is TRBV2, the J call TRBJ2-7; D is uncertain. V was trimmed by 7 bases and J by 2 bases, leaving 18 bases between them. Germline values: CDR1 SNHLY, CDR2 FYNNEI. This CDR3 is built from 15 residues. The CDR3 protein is CASTFTLLGTYEQYF. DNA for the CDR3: TGTGCCAGCACCTTTACCCTCCTGGGCACCTACGAGCAGTACTTC.

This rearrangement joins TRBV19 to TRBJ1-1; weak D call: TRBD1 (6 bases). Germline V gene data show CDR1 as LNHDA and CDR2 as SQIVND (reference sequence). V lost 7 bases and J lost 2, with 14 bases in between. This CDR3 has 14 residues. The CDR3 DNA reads TGTGCCAGTACCCCACAGGGTCCCAACACTGAAGCTTTCTTT. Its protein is CASTPQGPNTEAFF. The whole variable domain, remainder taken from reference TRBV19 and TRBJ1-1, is DGGITQSPKYLFRKEGQNVTLSCEQNLNHDAMYWYRQDPGQGLRLIYYSQIVNDFQKGDIAEGYSVSREKKESFPLTVTSAQKNPTAFYLCASTPQGPNTEAFFGQGTRLTVV.

This CDR3 reads CATSRGPLAKLFF. The CDR3 nucleotides read TGTGCCACCAGCAGAGGTCCCCTCGCAAAACTGTTTTTT. The chain combines TRBV15 with TRBJ1-4; no clear D gene. The CDR3 covers 13 residues. The V end lost 1 base, the J end lost 10 bases, and 10 bases lay between the germline ends. Germline V gene lookup returns CDR1 LNHNV and CDR2 YYDKDF (reference sequence).

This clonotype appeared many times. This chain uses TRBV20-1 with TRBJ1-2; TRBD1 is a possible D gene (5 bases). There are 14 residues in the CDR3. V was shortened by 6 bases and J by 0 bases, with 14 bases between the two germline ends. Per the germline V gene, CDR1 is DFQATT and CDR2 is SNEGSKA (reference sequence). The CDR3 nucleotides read TGCAGTGCCCCCCTTCAGACAGCTAACTATGGCTACACCTTC. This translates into CSAPLQTANYGYTF.

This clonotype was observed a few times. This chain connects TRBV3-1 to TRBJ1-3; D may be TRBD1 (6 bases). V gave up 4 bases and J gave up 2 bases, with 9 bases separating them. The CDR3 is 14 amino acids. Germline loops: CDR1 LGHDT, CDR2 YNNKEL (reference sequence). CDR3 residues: CASSPYRAGNTIYF. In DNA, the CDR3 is TGTGCCAGCAGCCCCTACAGGGCTGGAAACACCATATATTTT. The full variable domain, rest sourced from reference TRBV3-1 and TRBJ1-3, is DTAVSQTPKYLVTQMGNDKSIKCEQNLGHDTMYWYKQDSKKFLKIMFSYNNKELIINETVPNRFSPKSPDKAHLNLHINSLELGDSAVYFCASSPYRAGNTIYFGEGSWLTVV.

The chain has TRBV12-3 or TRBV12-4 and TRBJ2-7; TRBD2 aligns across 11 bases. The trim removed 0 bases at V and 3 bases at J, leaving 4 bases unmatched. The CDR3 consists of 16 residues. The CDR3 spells CASSLALLAGVYEQYF. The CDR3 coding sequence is TGTGCCAGCAGTTTAGCGCTACTAGCGGGAGTCTACGAGCAGTACTTC.

CDR3 DNA: TGTGCCGTACGAGAAAGCTCTGGGGCCAACGTCCTGACTTTC. This encodes CAVRESSGANVLTF. The chain is built from TRBV6-5 and TRBJ2-6; D is ambiguous. Germline lookup yields CDR1 MNHEY and CDR2 SVGAGI. The CDR3 length is 14 residues. With 11 bases removed from V and 0 bases from J, the gap between germline ends came to 11 bases.

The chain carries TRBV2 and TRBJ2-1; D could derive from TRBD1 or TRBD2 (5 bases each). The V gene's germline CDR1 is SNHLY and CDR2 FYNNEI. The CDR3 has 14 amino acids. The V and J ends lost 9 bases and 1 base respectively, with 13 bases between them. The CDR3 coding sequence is TGTGCCAGGTCCGGGACCGAATCCTACAATGAGCAGTTCTTC. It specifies CARSGTESYNEQFF.

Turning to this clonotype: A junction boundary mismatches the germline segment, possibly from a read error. CDR3 DNA: TGCGCCAGCAGCAAGGGACAGGGGGGTAGCTACGAGCAGTACTTC. Amino acids: CASSKGQGGSYEQYF. The V and J genes are TRBV9 and TRBJ2-7; 11 positions agree with TRBD1. The CDR3 extends over 15 amino acids. Germline V gene data show CDR1 as SGDLS and CDR2 as YYNGEE.

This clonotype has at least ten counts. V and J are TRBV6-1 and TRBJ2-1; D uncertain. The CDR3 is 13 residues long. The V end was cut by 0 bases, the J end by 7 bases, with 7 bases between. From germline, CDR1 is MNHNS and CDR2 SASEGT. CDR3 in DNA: TGTGCCAGCAGTGAAGCCCATAGAAATGAGCAGTTCTTC. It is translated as CASSEAHRNEQFF.

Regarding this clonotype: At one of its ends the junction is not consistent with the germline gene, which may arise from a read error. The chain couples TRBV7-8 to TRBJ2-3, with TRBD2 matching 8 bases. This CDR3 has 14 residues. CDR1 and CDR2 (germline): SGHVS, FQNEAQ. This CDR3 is CASGRGGWTDTQYF. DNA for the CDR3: TGCGCCAGTGGACGGGGGGGCTGGACAGATACGCAGTATTTT. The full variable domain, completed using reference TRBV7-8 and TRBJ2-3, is GAGVSQSPRYKVAKRGQDVALRCDPISGHVSLFWYQQALGQGPEFLTYFQNEAQLDKSGLPSDRFFAERPEGSVSTLKIQRTQQEDSAVYLCASGRGGWTDTQYFGPGTRLTVL.

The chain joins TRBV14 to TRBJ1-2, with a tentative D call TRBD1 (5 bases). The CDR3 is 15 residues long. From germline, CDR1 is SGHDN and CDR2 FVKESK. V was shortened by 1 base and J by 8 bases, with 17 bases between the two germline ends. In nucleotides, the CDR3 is TGTGCCAGCAGCCAAGGGTGGGGGACCTCCAAGGGCTACACCTTC. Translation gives CASSQGWGTSKGYTF. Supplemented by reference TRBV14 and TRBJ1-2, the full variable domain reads EAGVTQFPSHSVIEKGQTVTLRCDPISGHDNLYWYRRVMGKEIKFLLHFVKESKQDESGMPNNRFLAERTGGTYSTLKVQPAELEDSGVYFCASSQGWGTSKGYTFGSGTRLTVV.

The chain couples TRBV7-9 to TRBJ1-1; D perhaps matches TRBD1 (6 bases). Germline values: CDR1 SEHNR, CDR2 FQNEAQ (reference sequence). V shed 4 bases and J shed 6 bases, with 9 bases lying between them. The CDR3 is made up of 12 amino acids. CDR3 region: CASSSGQSEAFF. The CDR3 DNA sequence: TGTGCCAGCAGCTCCGGACAGTCTGAAGCTTTCTTT.

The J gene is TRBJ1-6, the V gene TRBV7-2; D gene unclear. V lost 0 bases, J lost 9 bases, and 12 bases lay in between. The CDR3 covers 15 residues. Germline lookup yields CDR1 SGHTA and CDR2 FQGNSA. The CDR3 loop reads CASSLAGTDFSPLHF. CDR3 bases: TGTGCCAGCAGCTTAGCGGGAACGGACTTTTCACCCCTCCACTTT. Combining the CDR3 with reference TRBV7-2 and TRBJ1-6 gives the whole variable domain GAGVSQSPSNKVTEKGKDVELRCDPISGHTALYWYRQSLGQGLEFLIYFQGNSAPDKSGLPSDRFSAERTGGSVSTLTIQRTQQEDSAVYLCASSLAGTDFSPLHFGNGTRLTVT.

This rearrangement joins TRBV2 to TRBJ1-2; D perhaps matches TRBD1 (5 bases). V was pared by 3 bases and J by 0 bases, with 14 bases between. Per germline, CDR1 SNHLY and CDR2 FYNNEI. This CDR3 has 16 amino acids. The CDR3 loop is CASSEGPPSSNYGYTF. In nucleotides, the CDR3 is TGTGCCAGCAGTGAGGGACCGCCGAGTTCTAACTATGGCTACACCTTC.

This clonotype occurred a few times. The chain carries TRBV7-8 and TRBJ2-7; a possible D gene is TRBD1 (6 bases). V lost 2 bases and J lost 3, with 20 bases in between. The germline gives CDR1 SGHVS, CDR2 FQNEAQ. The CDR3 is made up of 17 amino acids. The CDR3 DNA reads TGTGCCAGCAGCTTACAGGGGCAGGGCCGACCCTACTACGAGCAGTACTTC. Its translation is CASSLQGQGRPYYEQYF.

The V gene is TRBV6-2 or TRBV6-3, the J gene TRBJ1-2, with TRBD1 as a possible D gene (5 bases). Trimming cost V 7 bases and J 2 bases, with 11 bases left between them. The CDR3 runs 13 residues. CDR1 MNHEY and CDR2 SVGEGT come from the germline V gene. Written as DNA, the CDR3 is TGTGCCAGCACCGGGGGGAACAACTATGGCTACACCTTC. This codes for CASTGGNNYGYTF.